The source of this T cell receptor beta chain is a study of blood T cell repertoires in COVID-19. The overall study: COVID-19 samples collected from the United States, Italy and Spain covered acute and convalescent phases.

Methods used by the authors: Estimation of nucleated cell counts relied on the amplification of reference gene primers. Sequencing was performed with immunoSEQ multiplex PCR; in TCRdb, only in-frame clones are kept and a portion is missing. V, J and clone size are taken as reported in that table, and D and trimming were inferred from the DNA itself. The sample holds around 230,000 clones, roughly nine tenths seen once. The sequence was collected from a man aged 40-49 years with acute or convalescent COVID-19. The sequencing input was peripheral blood.

CDR3 in amino acids: CASSIPQGEKLFF. The CDR3 region has the DNA TGTGCCAGTAGTATTCCTCAGGGAGAAAAACTGTTTTTT. This chain links TRBV19 with TRBJ1-4; possible D gene TRBD1, 5 bases. Deletions cut 3 bases from V and 8 bases from J, with 10 bases between. This CDR3 region has 13 residues. Per germline, CDR1 LNHDA and CDR2 SQIVND (reference sequence).